The 18 T cell receptor beta chains presented below share a single source sample, sequenced in a study of blood T cells in healthy people across ages. Primers used in a second PCR of about 6 to 12 cycles were a sample-barcoded 5' primer and a J-beta primer mix. TCRdb re-analysed the 5' RACE reads in MiXCR, keeping a single row per CDR3 protein. The sample records 1,500,000 or so distinct CDR3 sequences, approximately 59% being singletons. Material for sequencing was blood. These receptors were obtained from a man younger than 30 in good health.

The chain uses TRBV11-3 and TRBJ1-5, with D unresolved. This CDR3 contains 18 residues. Germline CDR1 SGHNT, CDR2 YENEEA. Trimming stripped 4 bases from V and 4 bases from J, with 23 bases between. CDR3 in amino acids: CASSSLVRVRARNQPQHF. The CDR3, as DNA: TGTGCCAGCAGCTCACTGGTTCGTGTAAGGGCTAGGAATCAGCCCCAGCATTTT.

This chain links TRBV5-1 with TRBJ2-2; 7 nucleotides line up with TRBD1. The CDR3 has 16 amino acids. Germline V CDR1 and CDR2: SGHRS, YFSETQ. V lost 2 bases and J lost 5; bases outside the gene matches: 9. The CDR3 spells CASSLWDRGGTGELFF. As DNA, the CDR3 is TGCGCCAGCAGCTTATGGGACAGAGGGGGAACCGGGGAGCTGTTTTTT.

A few counts support this clonotype. The chain is built from TRBV20-1 and TRBJ2-7; D is possibly TRBD1 (5 bases). This CDR3 has 13 amino acids. Per the germline V gene, CDR1 is DFQATT and CDR2 is SNEGSKA (reference sequence). V gave up 6 bases and J gave up 0 bases, with 12 bases separating them. The CDR3 sequence is CSAPRQNSYEQYF. CDR3 nucleotides: TGCAGTGCACCCCGACAGAACTCCTACGAGCAGTACTTC.

The chain couples TRBV7-9 to TRBJ1-5, with D possibly TRBD1 on 6 matching bases. The CDR3 length is 17 residues. Trimming left V 4 bases short and J 1 base short, with 17 bases between. The germline gives CDR1 SEHNR, CDR2 FQNEAQ (reference sequence). In nucleotides, the CDR3 is TGTGCCAGCAGCTCCGAACGGGGGGGCGTGAGCAATCAGCCCCAGCATTTT. It yields the protein CASSSERGGVSNQPQHF.

V and J are TRBV6-6 and TRBJ1-5, with unresolved D. This CDR3 region has 14 residues. Germline V CDR1 and CDR2: MNHNY, SVGAGI (reference sequence). The V gene lost 6 bases and the J gene lost 3 bases, with 12 bases spanning the gap. The CDR3 DNA is TGTGCCAGCAGCTATGAGTTAACCAATCAGCCCCAGCATTTT. This encodes CASSYELTNQPQHF.

The chain combines TRBV6-5 with TRBJ2-7; D call uncertain. V lost 8 bases to trimming and J lost 1 base, with 9 bases between them. The germline V gene has CDR1 MNHEY and CDR2 SVGAGI. This CDR3 comprises 12 residues. Here the CDR3 DNA reads TGTGCCAGCGGTTTCAGTTCCTACGAGCAGTACTTC. It yields the protein CASGFSSYEQYF.

This clonotype showed up just a few times. CDR3 DNA: TGTGCCACCAGCAAAGCGGGCGAGACCCAGTACTTC. Amino acid sequence: CATSKAGETQYF. V usage is TRBV15 and J usage is TRBJ2-5; a possible D gene is TRBD2 (6 bases). Germline V gene sequence: CDR1 LNHNV, CDR2 YYDKDF (reference sequence). V dropped 4 bases and J dropped 5 bases, with 8 bases sitting between them. The CDR3 sequence is 12 residues long.

The chain is built from TRBV20-1 and TRBJ2-5; D is uncertain. V lost 2 bases and J 2 bases, leaving 12 bases between the germline ends. CDR1 is DFQATT, CDR2 SNEGSKA, per germline (reference sequence). The CDR3 contains 14 residues. The CDR3, as DNA: TGCAGTGCTAGATACCCCCACTCACAAGAGACCCAGTACTTC. It translates to CSARYPHSQETQYF.

The genes are TRBV4-2 and TRBJ1-4; D is possibly TRBD1 (6 bases). Germline V gene data show CDR1 as LGHNA and CDR2 as YNFKEQ. The ends were cut back, 4 bases at V and 5 bases at J, with 14 bases in the middle. The CDR3 contains 15 residues. Here the CDR3 reads CASSRYRVTNEKLFF. CDR3 bases: TGTGCCAGCAGCCGATACAGGGTTACAAATGAAAAACTGTTTTTT.

This clonotype was detected only once. The chain is built from TRBV7-9 and TRBJ2-2, with D unclear. Trimming stripped 6 bases from V and 3 bases from J, with 11 bases between. This CDR3 region has 14 residues. CDR1 is SEHNR, CDR2 FQNEAQ, per germline (reference sequence). CDR3 coding DNA: TGTGCCAGCAGGAAGTGGGCTTACACCGGGGAGCTGTTTTTT. Protein sequence: CASRKWAYTGELFF.

The V and J genes are TRBV20-1 and TRBJ1-2; D might be TRBD1 (5 bases). Germline V gene sequence: CDR1 DFQATT, CDR2 SNEGSKA (reference sequence). V lost 3 bases and J 0 bases, leaving 11 bases between the germline ends. The CDR3 has 14 amino acids. The CDR3 reads CSASGHIANYGYTF. CDR3 DNA: TGCAGTGCTAGCGGACACATAGCTAACTATGGCTACACCTTC.

V and J are TRBV27 and TRBJ1-2; 9 bases are a match to TRBD1. CDR1 and CDR2 from the germline V gene are MNHEY and SMNVEV (reference sequence). V lost 0 bases, J lost 2 bases, and 4 bases stayed unmatched. This CDR3 is built from 16 residues. This CDR3 reads CASSLSGTGWNYGYTF. CDR3 DNA sequence: TGTGCCAGCAGTTTATCGGGGACAGGGTGGAACTATGGCTACACCTTC.

The chain joins TRBV11-2 to TRBJ2-5; 9 positions match TRBD2. The J call is doubtful: the DNA matches TRBJ2-7 better. CDR1 and CDR2 (germline): SGHAT, FQNNGV. This CDR3 is 17 amino acids long. The CDR3 coding sequence is TGTGCCAGCAGCCCGGTTGAAGGAGCGGGGGGCACCTACGAGCAGTACTTC. Translation gives CASSPVEGAGGTYEQYF.

The V gene is TRBV14, the J gene TRBJ2-1, with unresolved D. V was cut by 2 bases and J by 4 bases, with 9 bases left in between. The CDR3 extends over 14 amino acids. The germline gives CDR1 SGHDN, CDR2 FVKESK. The CDR3 protein is CASSQYLQYNEQFF. The CDR3 DNA sequence: TGTGCCAGCAGCCAATATCTACAGTACAATGAGCAGTTCTTC.

The V and J genes are TRBV11-2 and TRBJ2-7, with TRBD2 as a possible D gene (6 bases). Germline V gene sequence: CDR1 SGHAT, CDR2 FQNNGV. CDR3 length: 14 residues. V lost 5 bases and J 2 bases, leaving 13 bases between the germline ends. DNA of the CDR3: TGTGCCAGCAGCGAGGGACTCATCCCCTACGAGCAGTACTTC. This gives the protein CASSEGLIPYEQYF.

This clonotype was recorded at least ten times. V is TRBV6-1 and J is TRBJ1-6; no firm D call. The ends were cut back, 8 bases at V and 2 bases at J, with 10 bases in the middle. The CDR3 is 14 residues long. Looked up from germline, CDR1 is MNHNS and CDR2 is SASEGT. The CDR3 loop reads CASSAGPYNSPLHF. The CDR3 bases are TGTGCCAGCTCCGCCGGGCCCTATAATTCACCCCTCCACTTT.

CDR3 sequence: CASSHQGINTEAFF. The CDR3 DNA sequence: TGTGCCAGCAGTCATCAGGGGATAAACACTGAAGCTTTCTTT. The chain links TRBV27 to TRBJ1-1; possible D gene TRBD1, 6 bases. This CDR3 has 14 amino acids. Germline CDR1 is MNHEY and CDR2 is SMNVEV (reference sequence). V lost 5 bases and J lost 2, with 12 bases in between.

This rearrangement joins TRBV18 to TRBJ1-4, with D unclear. Trimming stripped 8 bases from V and 0 bases from J, with 10 bases between. Germline V gene lookup returns CDR1 KGHSH and CDR2 LQKENI. This CDR3 contains 14 residues. The CDR3 sequence is CASKRMPTNEKLFF. CDR3 DNA sequence: TGTGCCAGCAAACGAATGCCAACTAATGAAAAACTGTTTTTT.